Listed below are T cell receptor beta chains from one sample, sequenced in a study of blood T cell repertoires in COVID-19. Sequencing was performed with immunoSEQ multiplex PCR; in TCRdb, only in-frame clones are kept and a portion is missing. The sample has a few hundred thousand clones; 90% are singletons. The sample taken for sequencing was PBMCs or T cells enriched from blood (not recorded which). The receptor set was obtained from a man younger than 40 who had been exposed to COVID-19. Both conserved end residues are part of each CDR3. Fields, in order: V gene, J gene, CDR3 protein.

TRBV19	TRBJ1-2	CASSASRGRQYGYTF
TRBV14	TRBJ1-6	CASSRIQGKANSPLHF
TRBV6-2/TRBV6-3	TRBJ1-3	CASSEVSVVGNTIYF
TRBV13	TRBJ2-7	CASSFPRGTGGPYEQYF
TRBV4-1	TRBJ1-2	CASSQDPDRSYGYTF
TRBV13	TRBJ2-5	CASSPHGGGEEAQYF
TRBV19	TRBJ1-5	CASTPLYMSRRTNQPQHF
TRBV2	TRBJ1-4	CASREDRLFF
TRBV7-2	TRBJ2-1	CASSLGDHEQFF
TRBV5-1	TRBJ1-2	CASTLTPGQGVYYGYTF
TRBV15	TRBJ2-2	CATRGTLNTGELFF
TRBV6-4	TRBJ1-3	CASSEEALSGNTIYF